Sequencing of this TCR beta chain was carried out in a study of T cell responses to AZD1222 COVID-19 vaccine. Study outcomes and limitations: Following two doses of AZD1222, Spike-specific TCR breadth and depth rose. Most donors were white British and more were female, and clonal diversity was possibly underestimated.

Comments on this clone: Its antigen is currently unknown.

Measured with immunoSEQ multiplex PCR; TCRdb has only the in-frame clones, and not every one. The repertoire consists of tens of thousands of clones, with around four fifths occurring once and the leading ten covering 21%. Here the sequenced sample was peripheral blood, taken on day 0 of AZD1222 vaccination. The TCR was taken from an adult in good health.

CDR3 loop: CASGLARYNEQFF. CDR3 nucleotides: TGTGCCAGTGGGCTAGCGAGGTACAATGAGCAGTTCTTC. The rearrangement joins TRBV25-1 to TRBJ2-1, with a possible D match to TRBD2 (6 bases). V gave up 9 bases and J gave up 4 bases, with 13 bases separating them. The CDR3 has 13 amino acids. Per germline, CDR1 MGHDK and CDR2 SYGVNS. Drawing the rest from reference TRBV25-1 and TRBJ2-1, the complete variable domain is EADIYQTPRYLVIGTGKKITLECSQTMGHDKMYWYQQDPGMELHLIHYSYGVNSTEKGDLSSESTVSRIRTEHFPLTLESARPSHTSQYLCASGLARYNEQFFGPGTRLTVL.